This TCR beta chain was observed in a study of blood T cell repertoires in COVID-19. Study overall: PBMCs, B-cell-depleted T cells, or T cells provided the cDNA or gDNA that made up the material.

Per the original methods: Amplification from reference gene primers served as the basis for estimated nucleated cell counts. Generated by immunoSEQ multiplex PCR, the TCRdb table keeps only in-frame clones and is missing some. The DNA gave D and trimming, while V, J and clone size come from that table. This repertoire shows approximately 160,000 clones, approximately 83% found once; its top ten account for less than 3%. This CDR3 has 14 amino acids. V lost 6 bases, J lost 4 bases, and 6 bases stayed unmatched. Germline loops: CDR1 SGHNT, CDR2 YYREEE (reference sequence). The V call is TRBV5-4, the J call TRBJ2-5; 10 bases map to TRBD1. Sequencing was carried out using peripheral blood. The TCR was taken from a woman in her sixties with acute or convalescent COVID-19. CDR3 region: CASTRQGAGETQYF. The CDR3 DNA sequence: TGTGCCAGCACCAGACAGGGGGCAGGAGAGACCCAGTACTTC.